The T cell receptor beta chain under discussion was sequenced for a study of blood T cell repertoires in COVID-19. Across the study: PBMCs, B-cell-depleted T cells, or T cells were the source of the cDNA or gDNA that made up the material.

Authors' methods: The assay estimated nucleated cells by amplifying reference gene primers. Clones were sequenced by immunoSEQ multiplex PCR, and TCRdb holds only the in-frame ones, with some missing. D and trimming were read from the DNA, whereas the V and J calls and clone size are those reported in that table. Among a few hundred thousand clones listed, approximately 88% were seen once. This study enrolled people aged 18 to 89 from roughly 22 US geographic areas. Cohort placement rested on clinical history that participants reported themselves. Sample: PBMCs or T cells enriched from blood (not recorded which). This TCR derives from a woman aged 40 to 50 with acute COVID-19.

This chain's CDR3 is CASSVDRNEQFF. The DNA for the CDR3 is TGTGCCAGTAGTGTCGACAGGAATGAGCAGTTCTTC. The chain uses TRBV19 and TRBJ2-1; tentatively, D is TRBD1 (6 bases). V was pared by 5 bases and J by 7 bases, with 9 bases between. Germline lookup yields CDR1 LNHDA and CDR2 SQIVND (reference sequence). The CDR3 runs 12 residues.